This record covers a single TCR beta chain. This entry belongs to a study of blood T cell repertoires in COVID-19. This CDR3 spans 13 amino acids. The germline CDR1 and CDR2 sequences are DFQATT and SNEGSKA (reference sequence). Trimming shortened V by 6 bases and J by 2 bases, and 13 bases separated the two germline ends. TCRdb keeps only in-frame clones here, not all; method: immunoSEQ multiplex PCR. The data hold 35,000 to 40,000 clones, with approximately 91% observed a single time. This receptor was obtained from a man between 65 and 85 years old with acute or convalescent COVID-19. The sequenced material came from peripheral blood. The rearrangement joins TRBV20-1 to TRBJ1-1, with D unresolved. The CDR3 loop reads CSASPTINTEAFF. As DNA, the CDR3 is TGCAGTGCCAGTCCGACTATCAACACTGAAGCTTTCTTT.